This TCR beta chain was identified during a study of T cells in Graves' hyperthyroidism and ophthalmopathy. Researchers amplified the TCR beta CDR3 regions from RNA transcripts. RT-PCR in the first round (using the HTBI primer set) targeted the TCR CDR3. TCRdb itself ran the multiplex PCR reads through MiXCR, one entry per CDR3 protein. This sample carries 500,000 or so distinct CDR3 sequences, 15% to 20% of them seen once, and the ten largest clones take roughly 15%. The study based diagnoses on clinical symptoms, serum thyroxine and TRAb, thyroid ultrasound and orbital computed tomography. Source material: blood. The source of this sequence is a woman aged 18-29 years with Graves' ophthalmopathy.

The chain's CDR3 is CASSPPGSTGELFF. CDR3 DNA sequence: TGTGCCAGCAGCCCTCCGGGGTCCACCGGGGAGCTGTTTTTT. The V call is TRBV7-3, the J call TRBJ2-2, with a tentative D call TRBD2 (5 bases). Trimming removed 5 bases from V and 4 bases from J, with 11 bases in between. This CDR3 comprises 14 residues. Germline V lookup: CDR1 SGHTA, CDR2 FQGTGA.